These 22 T cell receptor beta chains were sequenced from one sample in a study of a mutant IDH1 vaccine in newly diagnosed glioma. Data came from immunoSEQ multiplex PCR; TCRdb stores just in-frame clones and leaves some out. The sample holds around 61,000 clones, around 90% seen once. The antigens these receptors bind are not known. Time point meaning: week 5, during vaccination. Vaccination used 300 ug of mutant IDH1 20-mer peptide per dose, with topical imiquimod. This specimen consisted of PBMCs, obtained from a glioma patient whose treatment included an IDH1 peptide vaccine. Receptor source: a woman in her 40s with glioma.

This chain uses TRBV27 with TRBJ1-1; 8 nucleotides agree with TRBD1. V lost 5 bases to trimming and J lost 4 bases; unmatched junction nucleotides: 15. This CDR3 is 17 amino acids long. Germline V gene sequence: CDR1 MNHEY, CDR2 SMNVEV (reference sequence). CDR3 residues: CASSIHGAGGWGTEAFF. The CDR3 DNA follows: TGTGCCAGCAGTATCCACGGGGCAGGGGGCTGGGGCACTGAAGCTTTCTTT.

The chain is built from TRBV6-5 and TRBJ1-3; perhaps TRBD1 as D (6 bases). This CDR3 is built from 14 residues. Trimming left V 4 bases short and J 2 bases short, with 9 bases between. The germline gives CDR1 MNHEY, CDR2 SVGAGI. In DNA, the CDR3 is TGTGCCAGCAGTTCCACAGGGCCTGGAAACACCATATATTTT. Its translation is CASSSTGPGNTIYF.

The chain recombines TRBV10-1 with TRBJ2-3; possible D gene TRBD1, 5 bases. Trimming left V 5 bases short and J 4 bases short, with 10 bases between. Germline CDR1 is WNHNN and CDR2 is SYGVQD (reference sequence). CDR3 length equals 13 residues. The CDR3 spells CASSSQGADTQYF. The CDR3 DNA sequence: TGCGCCAGCAGTTCCCAGGGTGCAGATACGCAGTATTTT.

The chain employs TRBV5-1 and TRBJ1-1; 9 nucleotides line up with TRBD1. Germline CDR1 reads SGHRS; CDR2 reads YFSETQ. The CDR3 consists of 14 residues. V was pared by 1 base and J by 4 bases, with 2 bases of the junction left unmatched. The CDR3, as DNA: TGCGCCAGCAGCTTGTACAGGGGGCTCACTGAAGCTTTCTTT. The encoded protein is CASSLYRGLTEAFF.

The chain combines TRBV19 with TRBJ1-5; D ambiguous. This CDR3 has 12 amino acids. The V end was cut by 7 bases, the J end by 4 bases, with 8 bases between. Germline V gives CDR1 LNHDA, CDR2 SQIVND (reference sequence). The CDR3: CASTRSNQPQHF. CDR3 DNA: TGTGCCAGTACCCGAAGTAATCAGCCCCAGCATTTT.

The rearrangement links TRBV18 to TRBJ2-1; TRBD2 might be the D (6 bases). Germline lookup yields CDR1 KGHSH and CDR2 LQKENI. The CDR3 has 14 residues. V lost 1 base, J lost 7 bases, and 11 bases lay in between. The DNA for the CDR3 is TGTGCCAGCTCACCACAGGGACTGAGGAATGAGCAGTTCTTC. This codes for CASSPQGLRNEQFF.

The chain is built from TRBV7-9 and TRBJ1-5, with 10 bases lining up with TRBD1. Germline trimming cut 6 bases from V and 1 base from J; bases unmatched to any gene: 6. The germline V gene encodes CDR1 SEHNR and CDR2 FQNEAQ (reference sequence). The CDR3 loop spans 16 amino acids. This chain's CDR3 is CASSGDRGGSNQPQHF. For the CDR3, the DNA is TGTGCCAGCAGTGGGGACAGGGGCGGAAGCAATCAGCCCCAGCATTTT.

The CDR3 reads CASSQDPGANEQFF. The DNA for the CDR3 is TGTGCCAGCAGCCAAGATCCAGGGGCCAATGAGCAGTTCTTC. This chain uses TRBV4-2 with TRBJ2-1, with D possibly TRBD1 on 6 matching bases. This CDR3 is built from 14 residues. Germline V gene data show CDR1 as LGHNA and CDR2 as YNFKEQ. Trimming cost V 0 bases and J 6 bases, with 9 bases left between them.

The chain is built from TRBV5-1 and TRBJ2-7; 9 bases match TRBD1. CDR1 and CDR2 from the germline V gene are SGHRS and YFSETQ. The ends lost 4 bases at V and 3 bases at J; junction bases unmatched: 8. The length of the CDR3 is 15 residues. The CDR3 DNA is TGCGCCAGCAGCCCTGCTGGGACAGGGATCTACGAGCAGTACTTC. It encodes CASSPAGTGIYEQYF.

This clone was seen a handful of times. The chain links TRBV27 to TRBJ1-1, with 7 bases aligning to TRBD1. Germline V CDR1 and CDR2: MNHEY, SMNVEV (reference sequence). With V trimmed by 5 bases and J by 4 bases, 16 bases remained unmatched. This CDR3 has 17 amino acids. CDR3 amino acids: CASSLRAGGVQGTEAFF. CDR3 DNA: TGTGCCAGCAGTCTAAGGGCAGGGGGAGTTCAAGGCACTGAAGCTTTCTTT.

The gene calls are TRBV7-9 and TRBJ1-2; 9 nucleotides line up with TRBD1. J lost 8 bases, V lost 5 bases, and 6 bases had no gene match. Germline V gene data show CDR1 as SEHNR and CDR2 as FQNEAQ (reference sequence). CDR3 length: 13 residues. The CDR3 DNA follows: TGTGCCAGCAGCCACAGGGGGCCCGAAGGCTACACCTTC. It translates to CASSHRGPEGYTF.

CDR3 nucleotide sequence: TGCGCCAGCCGGCAAACGGCAGGGGGCGGGTACAATGAGCAGTTCTTC. Translating gives CASRQTAGGGYNEQFF. The J gene is TRBJ2-1, the V gene TRBV5-1; 8 bases line up with TRBD1. CDR1 and CDR2 from the germline V gene are SGHRS and YFSETQ. Trimming took 7 bases from V and 4 from J; bases not matched to a gene: 13. The CDR3 contains 16 residues.

The V and J genes are TRBV7-2 and TRBJ2-5; 10 bases map to TRBD2. From germline, CDR1 is SGHTA and CDR2 FQGNSA. This CDR3 spans 13 amino acids. With V trimmed by 5 bases and J by 9 bases, 6 bases remained unmatched. The DNA of the CDR3 is TGTGCCAGCAGCCCGGCCGGACTAGCGGCCCAGTACTTC. Its protein is CASSPAGLAAQYF. Filled out from reference TRBV7-2 and TRBJ2-5, the complete variable domain reads GAGVSQSPSNKVTEKGKDVELRCDPISGHTALYWYRQSLGQGLEFLIYFQGNSAPDKSGLPSDRFSAERTGGSVSTLTIQRTQQEDSAVYLCASSPAGLAAQYFGPGTRLLVL.

The rearrangement uses TRBV2 and TRBJ2-7; maybe TRBD2 (5 bases). With 5 bases removed from V and 4 bases from J, the gap between germline ends came to 12 bases. CDR1 and CDR2 from the germline V gene are SNHLY and FYNNEI. The CDR3 spans 13 residues. CDR3 nucleotide sequence: TGTGCCAGCAGTATGGCACGGGATTACGAGCAGTACTTC. Its translation: CASSMARDYEQYF.

J is TRBJ2-3 and V is TRBV6-4; possible D gene TRBD1, 8 bases. CDR3 length: 18 residues. CDR1 MRHNA and CDR2 SNTAGT come from the germline V gene. V was trimmed by 0 bases and J by 3 bases, leaving 19 bases between them. The CDR3 nucleotides are TGTGCCAGCAGTGACTCGATAGGGACAGGCGGGGGAACAGATACGCAGTATTTT. Residues: CASSDSIGTGGGTDTQYF.

The chain couples TRBV4-1 to TRBJ1-3; the D gene is possibly TRBD1 (6 bases). The CDR3 consists of 16 residues. Germline CDR1 is MGHRA and CDR2 is YSYEKL. Trimming cost V 4 bases and J 0 bases, with 13 bases left between them. CDR3 protein: CASSRLDSTSGNTIYF. CDR3 sequence (DNA): TGCGCCAGCAGCCGCCTGGACAGCACCTCTGGAAACACCATATATTTT.

This chain connects TRBV18 to TRBJ1-6; D gene ambiguous. There are 17 residues in the CDR3. Between the trimmed V and J ends, which lost 3 bases and 9 bases, there was a span of 21 bases. Germline V lookup: CDR1 KGHSH, CDR2 LQKENI. CDR3 DNA sequence: TGTGCCAGCTCACCCCCCATTGGAGGGAAGAATTTTTCACCCCTCCACTTT. This encodes CASSPPIGGKNFSPLHF.

The chain employs TRBV7-9 and TRBJ1-4; D uncertain. The germline CDR1 and CDR2 sequences are SEHNR and FQNEAQ (reference sequence). With 6 bases removed from V and 4 bases from J, the gap between germline ends came to 6 bases. This CDR3 has 12 amino acids. The CDR3 DNA is TGTGCCAGCAGTCCCCTTAATGAAAAACTGTTTTTT. This translates into CASSPLNEKLFF.

The CDR3 loop is CASSPGISYEQYF. CDR3 DNA: TGTGCCAGCTCACCAGGGATTTCCTACGAGCAGTACTTC. The chain employs TRBV18 and TRBJ2-7; D is unclear. Trimming pared 2 bases from V and 1 base from J, leaving 6 bases between. The CDR3 is made up of 13 amino acids. Germline values: CDR1 KGHSH, CDR2 LQKENI.

This chain joins TRBV7-9 and TRBJ1-2; D perhaps matches TRBD1 (5 bases). CDR1 and CDR2 from the germline V gene are SEHNR and FQNEAQ (reference sequence). This CDR3 comprises 19 residues. Deletions cut 4 bases from V and 7 bases from J, with 31 bases between. CDR3 DNA sequence: TGTGCCAGCAGCTCCCCGGCCTCCATTGGGACTTCAGAACTAAGTGGCTACACCTTC. It encodes CASSSPASIGTSELSGYTF.

Here the CDR3 reads CASSPQTGPFTEAFF. CDR3 DNA sequence: TGTGCCAGCAGTCCCCAGACAGGTCCGTTTACTGAAGCTTTCTTT. The rearrangement uses TRBV6-6 and TRBJ1-1; the D gene is possibly TRBD1 (6 bases). Germline V gene sequence: CDR1 MNHNY, CDR2 SVGAGI (reference sequence). V gave up 5 bases and J gave up 5 bases, with 18 bases separating them. The CDR3 loop spans 15 amino acids.

This sequence joins TRBV28 and TRBJ1-2; 8 nucleotides agree with TRBD1. The CDR3 consists of 18 residues. V lost 5 bases, J lost 4 bases, and 18 bases stayed unmatched. CDR1 and CDR2 from the germline V gene are MDHEN and SYDVKM. DNA of the CDR3: TGTGCCAGCAGTGCCCATTCGATCCAGGGGGCGCTGTCCTATGGCTACACCTTC. Translating it yields CASSAHSIQGALSYGYTF.